The source of this T cell receptor beta chain is a study of cytomegalovirus exposure and HLA in healthy donors. The PCR employed 60 Vbeta primers together with 13 Jbeta primers. TCRdb keeps only in-frame clones here, not all; method: immunoSEQ multiplex PCR. The sample contains over 150,000 clones, 79% of which appear only once. Broader study findings: Using the classifier, cytomegalovirus status was reportedly diagnosed with high specificity and sensitivity.

A word on this clone: Antigen specificity is unknown.

When sampled, the donors appeared nominally healthy, though they likely had unrecorded immune exposures. The sequence was collected from a girl aged 10-17 years in good health and CMV-seropositive. What was sequenced was PBMCs.

The CDR3 sequence is CASREQGSGNTIYF. As DNA, the CDR3 is TGTGCCAGTAGAGAGCAGGGATCTGGAAACACCATATATTTT. The chain is built from TRBV19 and TRBJ1-3; D perhaps matches TRBD1 (5 bases). Germline CDR1 and CDR2: LNHDA and SQIVND (reference sequence). Trimming took off 6 bases at V and 1 base at J, with 10 bases between the two ends. There are 14 residues in the CDR3.